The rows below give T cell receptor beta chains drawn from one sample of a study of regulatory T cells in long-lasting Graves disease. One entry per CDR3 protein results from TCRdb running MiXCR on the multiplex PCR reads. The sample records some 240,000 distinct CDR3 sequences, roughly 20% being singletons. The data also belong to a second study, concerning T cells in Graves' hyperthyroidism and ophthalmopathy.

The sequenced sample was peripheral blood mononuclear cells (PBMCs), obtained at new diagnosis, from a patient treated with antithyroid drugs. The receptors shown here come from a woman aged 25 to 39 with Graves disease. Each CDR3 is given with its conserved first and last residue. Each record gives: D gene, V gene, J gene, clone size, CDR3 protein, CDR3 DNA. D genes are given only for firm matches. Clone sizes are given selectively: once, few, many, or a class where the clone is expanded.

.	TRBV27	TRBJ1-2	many	CASSSTNYGYTF	TGTGCCAGCAGCTCCACAAACTATGGCTACACCTTC
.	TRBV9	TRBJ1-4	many	CASSVAGSGRELFF	TGTGCCAGCAGCGTAGCCGGATCGGGACGGGAACTGTTTTTT
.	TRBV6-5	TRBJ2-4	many	CASSYNGGNIQYF	TGTGCCAGCAGTTACAACGGGGGAAACATTCAGTACTTC
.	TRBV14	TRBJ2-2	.	CASSQGGRTGELFF	TGTGCCAGCAGCCAAGGGGGTCGGACCGGGGAGCTGTTTTTT
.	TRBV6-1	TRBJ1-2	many	CASIPGHTGGGYTF	TGTGCCAGCATCCCGGGACACACGGGCGGAGGCTACACCTTC
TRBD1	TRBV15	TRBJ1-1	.	CATSRVTGGAMLNTEAFF	TGTGCCACCAGCAGAGTGACAGGGGGCGCCATGCTGAACACTGAAGCTTTCTTT
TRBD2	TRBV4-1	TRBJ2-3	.	CASSGGGPAGRARDTQYF	TGCGCCAGCAGTGGAGGGGGACCAGCCGGGAGGGCCAGAGATACGCAGTATTTT
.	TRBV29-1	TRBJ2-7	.	CSVTGPSYEQYF	TGCAGCGTAACAGGGCCTTCCTACGAGCAGTACTTC
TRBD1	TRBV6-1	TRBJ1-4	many	CASSSIGTGAANEKLFF	TGTGCCAGCAGCTCGATAGGGACAGGGGCGGCTAATGAAAAACTGTTTTTT
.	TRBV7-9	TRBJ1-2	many	CASSLGAREGYTF	TGTGCCAGCAGCTTAGGGGCCCGGGAGGGCTACACCTTC
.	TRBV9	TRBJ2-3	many	CASSVGNPTDTQYF	TGTGCCAGCAGCGTAGGTAACCCTACAGATACGCAGTATTTT
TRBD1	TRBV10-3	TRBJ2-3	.	CAISELGTGSYTQYF	TGTGCCATCAGTGAGTTGGGGACAGGGAGTTACACGCAGTATTTT
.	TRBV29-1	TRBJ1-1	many	CSVEGLATEVNTEAFF	TGCAGCGTTGAAGGCCTGGCGACAGAGGTGAACACTGAAGCTTTCTTT